A single sample is the source of the 14 T cell receptor beta chains below, sequenced in a study of blood T cell repertoires in COVID-19. Sequenced by immunoSEQ multiplex PCR; TCRdb stores in-frame clones only, minus some. The data contain roughly 63,000 clones, about 87% of them singletons. The sequencing input was peripheral blood. The receptors come from a human donor in a cohort sampled during active COVID-19.

The V and J genes are TRBV5-5 and TRBJ2-5; D not certain. CDR1 and CDR2 (germline): SGHKS, YYEKEE (reference sequence). The length of the CDR3 is 16 residues. Trimming pared 0 bases from V and 1 base from J, leaving 13 bases between. CDR3 nucleotides: TGTGCCAGCAGCTTGGCCTCCCGGTTTACCCAAGAGACCCAGTACTTC. Translated, it gives CASSLASRFTQETQYF.

CDR3 sequence: CASSQGNSGSYEQYF. The CDR3 coding sequence is TGTGCCAGCAGCCAAGGAAATAGCGGCTCCTACGAGCAGTACTTC. The chain employs TRBV4-2 and TRBJ2-7, with D maybe TRBD2 (6 bases). V shed 1 base and J shed 0 bases, with 10 bases lying between them. Per germline, CDR1 LGHNA and CDR2 YNFKEQ. The CDR3 covers 15 residues.

The chain links TRBV28 to TRBJ1-2; D perhaps matches TRBD1 (5 bases). The CDR3 extends over 14 amino acids. In germline, CDR1 is MDHEN, CDR2 SYDVKM. V was clipped by 8 bases and J by 8 bases, with 21 bases between them. CDR3 residues: CASQRTGDPDGYTF. The CDR3 DNA is TGTGCCAGCCAGCGTACGGGGGACCCCGACGGCTACACCTTC.

The rearrangement links TRBV19 to TRBJ1-1; 8 bases map to TRBD1. The CDR3 contains 13 residues. The V segment lost 6 bases and the J segment 6 bases; nucleotides outside the gene matches: 6. Germline assignment: CDR1 LNHDA and CDR2 SQIVND (reference sequence). This CDR3 is CASRTRGLAEAFF. Written as DNA, the CDR3 is TGTGCCAGTAGGACCAGGGGGCTAGCTGAAGCTTTCTTT.

The genes are TRBV20-1 and TRBJ2-3, with D unclear. The CDR3 has 13 amino acids. Between the trimmed V and J ends, which lost 3 bases and 2 bases, there was a span of 9 bases. CDR1 and CDR2 (germline): DFQATT, SNEGSKA (reference sequence). The CDR3 bases are TGCAGTGCTAGTTCATCAAACACAGATACGCAGTATTTT. Residues: CSASSSNTDTQYF.

This rearrangement joins TRBV29-1 to TRBJ2-2; 9 bases agree with TRBD1. The germline CDR1 and CDR2 sequences are SQVTM and ANQGSEA. V was pared by 5 bases and J by 6 bases, with 7 bases of the junction left unmatched. This CDR3 is built from 14 residues. CDR3 protein: CSVSRDRASGELFF. The CDR3 coding sequence is TGCAGCGTTTCCCGGGACAGGGCATCCGGGGAGCTGTTTTTT.

This clone showed up just once. V and J are TRBV4-1 and TRBJ1-2; a weak D match, TRBD1 (6 bases). Trimming pared 0 bases from V and 2 bases from J, leaving 10 bases between. The germline CDR1 and CDR2 sequences are MGHRA and YSYEKL. This CDR3 is built from 15 residues. CDR3 in amino acids: CASSQEEGGNYGYTF. The CDR3 region has the DNA TGCGCCAGCAGCCAAGAGGAAGGGGGAAACTATGGCTACACCTTC.

This clone was seen once. The chain couples TRBV7-2 to TRBJ1-4, with a tentative D call TRBD1 (5 bases). The germline V gene has CDR1 SGHTA and CDR2 FQGNSA. The CDR3 consists of 11 residues. V was trimmed by 3 bases and J by 9 bases, leaving 5 bases between them. The CDR3 spells CASSLGQKLFF. The CDR3 DNA reads TGTGCCAGCAGCTTGGGGCAAAAACTGTTTTTT.

CDR3: CAMTGTGGHGELFF. CDR3 sequence (DNA): TGTGCCATGACCGGGACAGGGGGTCACGGGGAGCTGTTTTTT. The chain recombines TRBV10-3 with TRBJ2-2, with 11 bases that match TRBD1. J was trimmed by 7 bases and V by 9 bases; bases with no gene match: 7. Germline CDR1 and CDR2: ENHRY and SYGVKD. This CDR3 is built from 14 residues.

The chain couples TRBV10-2 to TRBJ1-3; D is possibly TRBD1 (6 bases). This CDR3 contains 13 residues. Germline assignment: CDR1 WSHSY and CDR2 SAAADI. V was shortened by 6 bases and J by 2 bases, with 8 bases between the two germline ends. The CDR3 DNA reads TGCGCCAGCAGGGCAGGGGCTGGAAACACCATATATTTT. Translated, it gives CASRAGAGNTIYF.

The V and J genes are TRBV3-1 (or the pseudogene TRBV3-2) and TRBJ2-1, with TRBD1 as a possible D gene (6 bases). V lost 2 bases to trimming and J lost 9 bases, with 11 bases between them. Germline CDR1 and CDR2: LGHDT and YNNKEL (reference sequence). CDR3 size: 13 residues. The CDR3 spells CASSQLQGTEQFF. CDR3 coding DNA: TGTGCCAGCAGCCAACTCCAGGGGACTGAGCAGTTCTTC.

The J gene is TRBJ1-1, the V gene TRBV5-1; TRBD1 is a possible D gene (5 bases). CDR1 and CDR2 from the germline V gene are SGHRS and YFSETQ. This CDR3 has 16 residues. V shed 0 bases and J shed 1 base, with 13 bases lying between them. The CDR3, as DNA: TGCGCCAGCAGCTTGGGGCCACCGGGGGGGAACACTGAAGCTTTCTTT. Translated, it gives CASSLGPPGGNTEAFF.

This clone turned up a few times. This chain joins TRBV11-2 and TRBJ1-1; tentative D call: TRBD1 (5 bases). Trimming took off 6 bases at V and 3 bases at J, with 11 bases between the two ends. This CDR3 comprises 13 residues. The germline gives CDR1 SGHAT, CDR2 FQNNGV. The CDR3: CASRIFRDTEAFF. Written as DNA, the CDR3 is TGTGCCAGCAGGATCTTCAGGGACACTGAAGCTTTCTTT.

The rearrangement links TRBV6-5 to TRBJ2-1; 8 nucleotides align to TRBD2. Germline V gene sequence: CDR1 MNHEY, CDR2 SVGAGI. J was trimmed by 9 bases and V by 2 bases; bases with no gene match: 3. The CDR3 runs to 13 residues. CDR3 in amino acids: CASSYSGGSEQFF. The CDR3 DNA reads TGTGCCAGCAGTTACAGCGGGGGCAGTGAGCAGTTCTTC.